Listed here is a single T cell receptor beta chain. Its ends do not fully match the called genes, so a read error is possible. Adults between about 18 and 95 years of age took part from fewer than 30 US areas. Cohort 3 recovered donors had two negative PCRs, clearance, or symptom resolution. This sample is drawn from a study of blood T cell repertoires in COVID-19. Study in general: Samples of COVID-19 (acute and convalescent) were obtained from the United States, Italy and Spain. Sources were T cells, B-cell-depleted T cells, or PBMCs; the material itself was cDNA or gDNA.

Libraries were prepared by immunoSEQ multiplex PCR; TCRdb keeps only in-frame clonotypes and omits some of them. The table lists approximately 440,000 clones, 90% of them singletons. Germline V gene data show CDR1 as LNHDA and CDR2 as SQIVND (reference sequence). The CDR3 is 16 amino acids. This chain links TRBV19 with TRBJ2-3, with D tentatively TRBD2 (6 bases). The sequence was obtained from a man between 18 and 29 years old who had recovered from COVID-19. The sequencing sample was made of PBMCs or T cells enriched from blood (not recorded which). The CDR3 sequence is CASSTLFREATYTQYF. In nucleotides, the CDR3 is TGTGCCAGTAGTACCCTTTTCAGGGAGGCCACATATACGCAGTATTTT.